Listed below are T cell receptor beta chains from one sample, sequenced in a study of blood T cell repertoires in COVID-19. Assay used: immunoSEQ multiplex PCR; TCRdb lists only in-frame clones, some missing. The repertoire consists of hundreds of thousands of clones, with 75% to 90% occurring once and the leading ten covering under 8.5%. The material sequenced was peripheral blood. The receptors originated from a woman aged 55-70 years with COVID-19, enrolled during active disease. Both conserved end residues are part of each CDR3. D genes are given only for firm matches. Clone sizes are given selectively: once, few, many, or a class where the clone is expanded.

D gene	V gene	clone size	J gene	CDR3 DNA	CDR3 protein
TRBD1	TRBV19	.	TRBJ1-2	TGTGCCAGTAGTAGGACAGGGCTATCGAGCACCTTC	CASSRTGLSSTF
.	TRBV24-1	.	TRBJ2-2	TGTGCCACCAGTGACTCATCGGGGACACCCACCGGGGAGCTGTTTTTT	CATSDSSGTPTGELFF
TRBD1	TRBV18	.	TRBJ2-1	TGTGCCAGCTCACCCACCGGGACAGGGGGCGAACAGTTCTTC	CASSPTGTGGEQFF
TRBD1	TRBV5-8	few	TRBJ1-2	TGTGCCAGCAGCGGAACCGGGACAGGGAGCCATGGCTACACCTTC	CASSGTGTGSHGYTF
.	TRBV6-2/TRBV6-3	.	TRBJ2-5	TGTGCCAGCAGTTACCCCATCCCCCAACAGGGCTGGGAAGAGACCCAGTACTTC	CASSYPIPQQGWEETQYF
.	TRBV18	.	TRBJ2-5	TGTGCCAGCTCACCACCTTACGGGGTCCAAGAGACCCAGTACTTC	CASSPPYGVQETQYF
.	TRBV2	.	TRBJ1-2	TGTGCCAGCAGTGGCAGAGGGAATGGCTACACCTTC	CASSGRGNGYTF
.	TRBV7-2	.	TRBJ1-5	TGTGCCAGCAGCTTAGCACAGGGCGGGCAGCCCCAGCATTTT	CASSLAQGGQPQHF
.	TRBV27	.	TRBJ1-2	TGTGCCAGCAGTTTAGGAGACAGGCGCGATGGCTACACCTTC	CASSLGDRRDGYTF
.	TRBV7-9	.	TRBJ1-6	TGTGCCAGCAGCGGAGGGTACCTCAATGGGAATTCACCCCTCCACTTT	CASSGGYLNGNSPLHF
TRBD1	TRBV6-4	.	TRBJ1-1	TGTGCCAGCAGACCTTACTCACAGGGGGCGACTGAAGCTTTCTTT	CASRPYSQGATEAFF
TRBD1	TRBV5-1	.	TRBJ1-1	TGCGCCAGCAGCTTGACTGGGACAGTGAAAAACACTGAAGCTTTCTTT	CASSLTGTVKNTEAFF
TRBD1	TRBV5-1	once	TRBJ2-4	TGCGCCAGCAGCTCGGACAGGGCCGCCAAAAACATTCAGTACTTC	CASSSDRAAKNIQYF
.	TRBV7-9	.	TRBJ2-3	TGTGCCAGCAGCGTACAGGGTGGCACAGATACGCAGTATTTT	CASSVQGGTDTQYF
TRBD2	TRBV7-3	.	TRBJ2-1	TGTGCCAGCAGCTCCAAAGGGACTAGCGGGGACAATGAGCAGTTCTTC	CASSSKGTSGDNEQFF
TRBD2	TRBV11-2	.	TRBJ2-7	TGTGCCAGCAGCAAAAGACTAGCGAGCGTATCCTACGAGCAGTACTTC	CASSKRLASVSYEQYF
TRBD1	TRBV4-1	.	TRBJ1-2	TGCGCCAGCAGCCGAACCGGGACAGGGGAGAACTATGGCTACACCTTC	CASSRTGTGENYGYTF
TRBD1	TRBV15	.	TRBJ2-7	TGTGCCACCAGCAGAGGCGGGACAGGGAGTAACGAGCAGTACTTC	CATSRGGTGSNEQYF
.	TRBV11-1	.	TRBJ2-7	TGTGCCAGCAAGGAGCTGACAGGAAGCTCCTACGAGCAGTACTTC	CASKELTGSSYEQYF
TRBD1	TRBV6-5	.	TRBJ2-1	TGTGCCAGCAGCCTGGACAGGATTTCCTACAATGAGCAGTTCTTC	CASSLDRISYNEQFF
.	TRBV19	.	TRBJ1-1	TGTGCCAGTAGTAGGGGGCCGCTCACTGAAGCTTTCTTT	CASSRGPLTEAFF
TRBD1	TRBV5-1	few	TRBJ1-1	TGCGCCAGCAGCCCAGGGGGACCCGCCGATTGGACTGAAGCTTTCTTT	CASSPGGPADWTEAFF
.	TRBV5-4	.	TRBJ2-7	TGTGCCAGCAGCTTTGCAGGGGCCGACGAGCAGTACTTC	CASSFAGADEQYF
TRBD2	TRBV6-5	.	TRBJ2-1	TGTGCCAGCGCCAATTCGGGACTAGCCGTCAATGAGCAGTTCTTC	CASANSGLAVNEQFF
.	TRBV11-2	.	TRBJ1-6	TGTGCCAGCAGCTTAGAGTTCGCAGGGCTGATGGGGAATTCACCCCTCCACTTT	CASSLEFAGLMGNSPLHF
.	TRBV5-4	.	TRBJ1-5	TGTGCCAGCAGCTTCGGGGGGGCGGGAAAGAACAATCAGCCCCAGCATTTT	CASSFGGAGKNNQPQHF
.	TRBV10-3	.	TRBJ1-1	TGTGCCATCAGTGTAAGTGGACAGTTGAGGTCGGAGAACACTGAAGCTTTCTTT	CAISVSGQLRSENTEAFF
.	TRBV19	once	TRBJ2-2	TGTGCCAGTAGTATAGGAGAAGTCAACACCGGGGAGCTGTTTTTT	CASSIGEVNTGELFF
.	TRBV6-6	.	TRBJ1-6	TGTGCCAGCAGTTACGTCAGGGAGGCTAATTCACCCCTCCACTTT	CASSYVREANSPLHF
.	TRBV7-9	.	TRBJ2-3	TGTGCCAGCAGCTCAACGGCAGGCTCAGATACGCAGTATTTT	CASSSTAGSDTQYF
.	TRBV9	.	TRBJ1-6	TGTGCCAGCAGCGTAGATGGGGGGGCGCATTCACCCCTCCACTTT	CASSVDGGAHSPLHF
TRBD2	TRBV27	.	TRBJ2-1	TGTGCCAGCAGTCCTCGGGGGGGCTTTGGTAATGAGCAGTTCTTC	CASSPRGGFGNEQFF
TRBD2	TRBV6-2/TRBV6-3	.	TRBJ2-7	TGTGCCAGCAGTATTCCCCGCGGGGGGGTCAACGTTACCCCCAAGCAGTACTTC	CASSIPRGGVNVTPKQYF
.	TRBV5-4	.	TRBJ2-7	TGTGCCAGCAGCCACGGGACACCCTACGAGCAGTACTTC	CASSHGTPYEQYF
TRBD1	TRBV5-5	.	TRBJ2-2	TGTGCCAGCAGCTTGGTTGGGACAGGGGGATCCTCCGGGGAGCTGTTTTTT	CASSLVGTGGSSGELFF
TRBD1	TRBV7-8	.	TRBJ1-2	TGTGCCAGCAGCCCCCCCCCGGGACAGGGGTCGTCTAACTATGGCTACACCTTC	CASSPPPGQGSSNYGYTF
TRBD1	TRBV6-6	.	TRBJ2-7	TGTGCCAGCACCCGTGGACAGGGCAACTCCTACGAGCAGTACTTC	CASTRGQGNSYEQYF
.	TRBV12-3/TRBV12-4	.	TRBJ1-2	TGTGCCAGCAGTTTACCCAGGCCCTATGGCTACACCTTC	CASSLPRPYGYTF
.	TRBV5-6	.	TRBJ1-1	TGTGCCAGCGAATACAGGGCAAACACTGAAGCTTTCTTT	CASEYRANTEAFF
TRBD1	TRBV10-3	.	TRBJ1-2	TGTGCCATCAAACCACGGACAGGTGGGGACTATGGCTACACCTTC	CAIKPRTGGDYGYTF
TRBD1	TRBV15	.	TRBJ1-2	TGTGCCACCAGCAGGGGGGGGACAGGGGAGAACTATGGCTACACCTTC	CATSRGGTGENYGYTF
.	TRBV19	.	TRBJ1-1	TGTGCCAGTAGTCCGGTGGCTGGAGGGACTGAAGCTTTCTTT	CASSPVAGGTEAFF
TRBD1	TRBV6-2/TRBV6-3	.	TRBJ2-7	TGTGCCAGCAGCCAACCGGGGACAGGTGCCTACGAGCAGTACTTC	CASSQPGTGAYEQYF
.	TRBV5-5	.	TRBJ2-7	TGTGCCAGCAGCCCGACGGCGGCGGCAGATCGGTACTTC	CASSPTAAADRYF
TRBD2	TRBV15	.	TRBJ2-1	TGTGCCACCAGCAGAGGAGGGACTAGCGCCAATGAGCAGTTCTTC	CATSRGGTSANEQFF
.	TRBV27	.	TRBJ2-7	TGTGCCAGCAGCCAACAGAGTGCCTGGCCCTACGAGCAGTACTTC	CASSQQSAWPYEQYF
.	TRBV9	.	TRBJ2-3	TGTGCCAGCAGCACAATCACAGATACGCAGTATTTT	CASSTITDTQYF
.	TRBV27	.	TRBJ1-1	TGTGCCAGCAGTCCGGACGGGGTGGGGACTGAAGCTTTCTTT	CASSPDGVGTEAFF
TRBD1	TRBV11-2	.	TRBJ1-1	TGTGCCAGCAGCCGAAGCGGGCAGGGGGAACCGGGTACTGAAGCTTTCTTT	CASSRSGQGEPGTEAFF
.	TRBV19	.	TRBJ1-1	TGTGCCAGCGCCGTACAGGTATTGAACACTGAAGCTTTCTTT	CASAVQVLNTEAFF
TRBD1	TRBV5-1	.	TRBJ1-1	TGCGCCAGCAGCCGGGACAGTTTGAACACTGAAGCTTTCTTT	CASSRDSLNTEAFF